The 32 T cell receptor beta chains below all came from one sample that was sequenced in a study of T cells in Graves' hyperthyroidism and ophthalmopathy. What was amplified from RNA transcripts were TCR beta CDR3 regions. An initial round of RT-PCR targeting the TCR CDR3 relied on the HTBI primer set. MiXCR was run by TCRdb on the multiplex PCR reads, yielding one entry per CDR3 protein. The table shows 640,000 or so distinct CDR3 sequences, with approximately 15% occurring only once. Specimen: blood. The source of these receptors is a woman aged 35 to 49 with Graves' ophthalmopathy.

This clonotype was counted at least ten times. The rearrangement uses TRBV3-1 and TRBJ1-5; no firm D call. Trimming stripped 1 base from V and 6 bases from J, with 4 bases between. CDR1 and CDR2 from the germline V gene are LGHDT and YNNKEL (reference sequence). The CDR3 sequence is 12 residues long. DNA for the CDR3: TGTGCCAGCAGCCAAGGTAGTCAGCCCCAGCATTTT. The encoded protein is CASSQGSQPQHF.

This clonotype was detected ten times or more. This rearrangement joins TRBV5-1 to TRBJ2-2, with D possibly being TRBD1 (5 bases). Germline V lookup: CDR1 SGHRS, CDR2 YFSETQ. This CDR3 has 14 residues. V was cut by 2 bases and J by 6 bases, with 11 bases left in between. CDR3 DNA: TGCGCCAGCAGCTTCATCGACAGTCCCGGGGAGCTGTTTTTT. Protein sequence: CASSFIDSPGELFF.

This clonotype has a handful of counts. The chain links TRBV4-2 to TRBJ1-2, with D tentatively TRBD1 (5 bases). Germline V gives CDR1 LGHNA, CDR2 YNFKEQ. Trimming took 0 bases from V and 4 from J, leaving 12 bases between them. The CDR3 is 15 amino acids. The CDR3 loop reads CASSQDLGGGYGYTF. The DNA for the CDR3 is TGTGCCAGCAGCCAAGATCTGGGGGGTGGCTATGGCTACACCTTC.

This clonotype showed up just once. The rearrangement joins TRBV18 to TRBJ2-7, with a weak D call TRBD2 (5 bases). This CDR3 spans 12 amino acids. Trimming cost V 3 bases and J 6 bases, with 9 bases left between them. Germline V CDR1 and CDR2: KGHSH, LQKENI. CDR3: CASSPALAEQYF. As DNA, the CDR3 is TGTGCCAGCTCACCTGCGCTAGCCGAGCAGTACTTC.

This clonotype was observed many times. The chain links TRBV20-1 to TRBJ1-2; 9 bases fit TRBD1. The CDR3 is 15 residues long. J lost 8 bases, V lost 0 bases, and 10 bases had no gene match. Germline values: CDR1 DFQATT, CDR2 SNEGSKA (reference sequence). The CDR3 region is CSARDWTGESFGYTF. DNA of the CDR3: TGCAGTGCTAGAGATTGGACAGGGGAATCGTTCGGCTACACCTTC.

This clonotype turned up a few times. The chain uses TRBV29-1 and TRBJ2-7, with no clear D. The CDR3 is made up of 13 amino acids. The germline V gene encodes CDR1 SQVTM and CDR2 ANQGSEA. Trimming took off 1 base at V and 7 bases at J, with 14 bases between the two ends. The CDR3 nucleotides are TGCAGCGTTGAAGGGTTCCCTCTGGGGGAGCAGTACTTC. As protein: CSVEGFPLGEQYF.

The V call is TRBV4-2, the J call TRBJ2-2; tentative D call: TRBD1 (6 bases). Germline CDR1 reads LGHNA; CDR2 reads YNFKEQ. CDR3 size: 17 residues. With 4 bases removed from V and 4 bases from J, the gap between germline ends came to 19 bases. This CDR3 is CASSRTGNPSSTGELFF. For the CDR3, the DNA is TGTGCCAGCAGCCGAACAGGGAATCCTAGTAGCACCGGGGAGCTGTTTTTT.

This clonotype was recorded many times. The V call is TRBV27, the J call TRBJ1-6; D is ambiguous. Germline CDR1 and CDR2: MNHEY and SMNVEV (reference sequence). V was cut by 1 base and J by 9 bases, with 7 bases left in between. The CDR3 contains 13 residues. The CDR3 is CASSLYQPSPLHF. In DNA form, the CDR3 reads TGTGCCAGCAGTTTATACCAGCCTTCACCCCTCCACTTT.

The rearrangement uses TRBV19 and TRBJ2-4, with D hard to call. In germline, CDR1 is LNHDA, CDR2 SQIVND (reference sequence). The V end lost 6 bases, the J end lost 9 bases, and 15 bases lay between the germline ends. The CDR3 totals 13 residues. This CDR3 is CASRSRAPSIQYF. CDR3 bases: TGTGCCAGTAGGTCCCGGGCCCCGAGCATTCAGTACTTC.

This clonotype appeared many times. The CDR3 DNA sequence: TGTGCCAGCAGCCAAGCGGGCGGTCCTAACACCGGGGAGCTGTTTTTT. Translated: CASSQAGGPNTGELFF. The chain has TRBV4-2 and TRBJ2-2, with unresolved D. The V end was cut by 1 base, the J end by 2 bases, with 11 bases between. This CDR3 region has 16 residues. Looked up from germline, CDR1 is LGHNA and CDR2 is YNFKEQ.

This clonotype was seen only a few times. The rearrangement joins TRBV6-2 or TRBV6-3 to TRBJ2-3; the D gene is possibly TRBD2 (6 bases). This CDR3 has 16 residues. Trimming pared 6 bases from V and 3 bases from J, leaving 19 bases between. In germline, CDR1 is MNHEY, CDR2 SVGEGT. The CDR3 here is CASSPWRGFRTDTQYF. The DNA for the CDR3 is TGTGCCAGCAGCCCTTGGAGGGGTTTCAGGACAGATACGCAGTATTTT.

This clonotype was seen ten or more times. The chain recombines TRBV30 with TRBJ2-5; D not resolved. The CDR3 consists of 14 residues. V dropped 0 bases and J dropped 0 bases, with 8 bases sitting between them. CDR1 and CDR2 from the germline V gene are GTSNPN and SVGIG (reference sequence). CDR3 in amino acids: CAWSVGGNQETQYF. CDR3 nucleotides: TGTGCCTGGAGTGTGGGCGGAAACCAAGAGACCCAGTACTTC. Full variable domain (remainder filled in from reference TRBV30 and TRBJ2-5): SQTIHQWPATLVQPVGSPLSLECTVEGTSNPNLYWYRQAAGRGLQLLFYSVGIGQISSEVPQNLSASRPQDRQFILSSKKLLLSDSGFYLCAWSVGGNQETQYFGPGTRLLVL.

This clonotype was counted at least ten times. The J gene is TRBJ2-5, the V gene TRBV5-1, with TRBD1 as a possible D gene (6 bases). The CDR3 length is 14 residues. Trimming pared 0 bases from V and 3 bases from J, leaving 9 bases between. The germline gives CDR1 SGHRS, CDR2 YFSETQ. The CDR3 bases are TGCGCCAGCAGCTTGGTCGAGGGGGAAGAGACCCAGTACTTC. Translating gives CASSLVEGEETQYF.

The V gene is TRBV7-3, the J gene TRBJ2-2; no firm D call. The CDR3 has 15 amino acids. Germline lookup yields CDR1 SGHTA and CDR2 FQGTGA. Trimming removed 5 bases from V and 6 bases from J, with 16 bases in between. CDR3 in amino acids: CASSAQTSSAGELFF. The CDR3 bases are TGTGCCAGCAGCGCGCAGACCTCATCCGCCGGGGAGCTGTTTTTT.

There are many counts of this clonotype. This may be a read error: a much more frequent sequence differs by one nucleotide. The gene calls are TRBV27 and TRBJ2-5; 11 nucleotides align to TRBD2. CDR1 and CDR2 (germline): MNHEY, SMNVEV (reference sequence). CDR3 length: 15 amino acids. CDR3: CAGSPGTSGRETQYF. The CDR3 DNA reads as TGTGCCGGCAGTCCAGGGACTAGCGGCAGGGAGACCCAGTACTTC.

This clonotype was found many times. CDR3 in DNA: TGTGCCAGCAGTGGGGCGGGAGGCTCCTACGAGCAGTACTTC. It yields the protein CASSGAGGSYEQYF. The rearrangement uses TRBV27 and TRBJ2-7, with TRBD2 identical over 8 bases. Germline-derived CDR1 and CDR2 are MNHEY and SMNVEV (reference sequence). This CDR3 has 14 amino acids. Unmatched junction bases numbered 3, after V lost 5 bases and J lost 0 bases.

There are many counts of this clonotype. This chain connects TRBV20-1 to TRBJ2-7; TRBD2 might be the D (6 bases). The V end was cut by 3 bases, the J end by 4 bases, with 7 bases between. This CDR3 spans 11 amino acids. Germline CDR1 and CDR2: DFQATT and SNEGSKA (reference sequence). CDR3 bases: TGCAGTGCTAGGGAGGGTTACGAGCAGTACTTC. Translation gives CSAREGYEQYF.

This clonotype came up many times. The rearrangement uses TRBV29-1 and TRBJ2-2; D assignment may be TRBD1 or TRBD2 (5 bases each). V lost 6 bases and J lost 5, with 7 bases in between. The CDR3 spans 11 residues. CDR1 and CDR2 (germline): SQVTM, ANQGSEA. CDR3 DNA sequence: TGCAGCGTCGGGGCGACCGGGGAGCTGTTTTTT. Translated: CSVGATGELFF.

Concerning this clonotype itself: A read error may account for a junction end that differs from germline. This chain connects TRBV28 to TRBJ2-5; TRBD2 matches at 12 bases. The CDR3 contains 15 residues. Germline V lookup: CDR1 MDHEN, CDR2 SYDVKM. CDR3 bases: TGTACCAGCAGTCCTCGGGGACTAGCGGGAGAGACCCAGTACTTC. Translated: CTSSPRGLAGETQYF.

This clonotype showed up many times. The V gene is TRBV20-1, the J gene TRBJ1-4; 9 bases map to TRBD1. Germline V gene data show CDR1 as DFQATT and CDR2 as SNEGSKA (reference sequence). This CDR3 has 14 residues. Germline trimming cut 2 bases from V and 7 bases from J; bases unmatched to any gene: 5. CDR3 in amino acids: CSARNRGPSEKLFF. As DNA, the CDR3 is TGCAGTGCTAGAAACAGGGGGCCGTCTGAAAAACTGTTTTTT.

This clonotype was seen a few times. This chain links TRBV5-1 with TRBJ2-7, with unresolved D. Germline CDR1 and CDR2: SGHRS and YFSETQ. This CDR3 has 12 amino acids. Trimming shortened V by 6 bases and J by 0 bases, and 7 bases separated the two germline ends. In DNA form, the CDR3 reads TGCGCCAGCAACCTAGACTCCTACGAGCAGTACTTC. It translates to CASNLDSYEQYF.

This clonotype turned up a few times. The chain links TRBV20-1 to TRBJ1-5; no firm D call. Germline V CDR1 and CDR2: DFQATT, SNEGSKA (reference sequence). CDR3 length: 12 amino acids. Trimming pared 6 bases from V and 6 bases from J, leaving 12 bases between. The CDR3 protein is CSAQATSQPQHF. The CDR3, as DNA: TGCAGTGCCCAAGCAACGAGTCAGCCCCAGCATTTT.

This clonotype was counted at least ten times. The chain recombines TRBV28 with TRBJ2-7; D gene unclear. V gave up 3 bases and J gave up 3 bases, with 6 bases separating them. Per germline, CDR1 MDHEN and CDR2 SYDVKM. The CDR3 totals 12 residues. The CDR3 DNA is TGTGCCAGCAGTTTCAGTTTCTACGAGCAGTACTTC. It yields the protein CASSFSFYEQYF.

This clonotype was counted at least ten times. The chain uses TRBV6-5 and TRBJ2-5, with 9 bases lining up with TRBD2. The CDR3 extends over 15 amino acids. The germline CDR1 and CDR2 sequences are MNHEY and SVGAGI. J gave up 1 base and V 4 bases, and 4 bases lay outside the gene matches. The CDR3 region has the DNA TGTGCCAGCAGTTTCTCACTAGCGGGCCAAGAGACCCAGTACTTC. Residues: CASSFSLAGQETQYF.

V is TRBV6-2 or TRBV6-3 and J is TRBJ1-2; weak D call: TRBD1 (5 bases). This CDR3 is built from 15 residues. V was trimmed by 2 bases and J by 8 bases, leaving 18 bases between them. Germline V CDR1 and CDR2: MNHEY, SVGEGT. The CDR3 spells CASSYGGRLLEGYTF. Here the CDR3 DNA reads TGTGCCAGCAGTTACGGGGGACGTCTGCTGGAGGGCTACACCTTC.

This clonotype showed up many times. The chain links TRBV12-3 or TRBV12-4 to TRBJ1-3, with D tentatively TRBD1 (6 bases). Trimming pared 6 bases from V and 2 bases from J, leaving 14 bases between. This CDR3 region has 15 residues. The CDR3 nucleotides are TGTGCCAGCAGCGTCATGGGGGGGCCTGGAAACACCATATATTTT. Residues: CASSVMGGPGNTIYF.

This clonotype was seen ten or more times. This chain joins TRBV19 and TRBJ1-1; no definite D call. The germline V gene encodes CDR1 LNHDA and CDR2 SQIVND (reference sequence). The V end was cut by 10 bases, the J end by 4 bases, with 19 bases between. CDR3 length equals 14 residues. The CDR3 protein is CATRVASAGTEAFF. The CDR3 DNA sequence: TGTGCCACCCGGGTAGCCTCTGCGGGCACTGAAGCTTTCTTT.

This clonotype was detected a few times. This chain links TRBV6-1 with TRBJ1-6; D might be TRBD1 (6 bases). This CDR3 spans 14 amino acids. V was trimmed by 8 bases and J by 9 bases, leaving 17 bases between them. The germline gives CDR1 MNHNS, CDR2 SASEGT. Here the CDR3 DNA reads TGTGCCAGCGACCCCCGGGGGCGAACTTCACCCCTCCACTTT. As protein: CASDPRGRTSPLHF.

The chain links TRBV29-1 to TRBJ2-2; D is perhaps TRBD1 (5 bases). In germline, CDR1 is SQVTM, CDR2 ANQGSEA. With 2 bases removed from V and 1 base from J, the gap between germline ends came to 11 bases. This CDR3 is built from 15 residues. The DNA of the CDR3 is TGCAGCGTTGAACCCCAGGGCGTGAACACCGGGGAGCTGTTTTTT. Translation gives CSVEPQGVNTGELFF.

V is TRBV13 and J is TRBJ2-7, with D unclear. The CDR3 is 14 amino acids. V was trimmed by 0 bases and J by 7 bases, leaving 13 bases between them. Germline V gene sequence: CDR1 PRHDT, CDR2 FYEKMQ (reference sequence). The CDR3 loop reads CASSLGTRLDEQYF. In DNA, the CDR3 is TGTGCCAGCAGCTTAGGGACACGGCTTGATGAGCAGTACTTC.

This clonotype showed up just a few times. The chain links TRBV19 to TRBJ2-7, with D perhaps assigned TRBD1 or TRBD2 (5 bases each). Per the germline V gene, CDR1 is LNHDA and CDR2 is SQIVND (reference sequence). Between the trimmed V and J ends, which lost 3 bases and 1 base, there was a span of 10 bases. The CDR3 length is 14 residues. The CDR3 loop reads CASSIGTISYEQYF. As DNA, the CDR3 is TGTGCCAGTAGTATTGGGACGATTTCCTACGAGCAGTACTTC.

This clonotype was seen at least ten times. The V call is TRBV28, the J call TRBJ2-7; D ambiguous. Germline lookup yields CDR1 MDHEN and CDR2 SYDVKM. V dropped 7 bases and J dropped 5 bases, with 15 bases sitting between them. The CDR3 sequence is 13 residues long. CDR3 bases: TGTGCCAGCACCTCTGGGGAAAGCGACGAGCAGTACTTC. The encoded protein is CASTSGESDEQYF.